Listed below are T cell receptor beta chains from one sample, sequenced in a study of cytomegalovirus exposure and HLA in healthy donors. The data were produced by immunoSEQ multiplex PCR, yet TCRdb's version contains in-frame clones alone and is incomplete. The table shows more than 200,000 clones, with approximately 70% occurring only once. The sample was PBMCs. These receptors were taken from a man aged 40-49 years in good health and CMV-seropositive. The CDR3 runs from the conserved cysteine through the conserved F or W. The order of the fields is V gene, D gene, J gene, clone size, CDR3 DNA, CDR3 protein. The D gene is left open where the match is weak. Some rows have no size entry. The others give once, few or many, or a class for an expanded clone.

>TRBV7-9|TRBD1|TRBJ1-2|.
TGTGCCAGCAGCTTAGCGGGGGACAGGACCATACTGGGCTACACCTTC
CASSLAGDRTILGYTF
>TRBV10-3|TRBD1|TRBJ2-7|.
TGTGCCGTCTCCCGGGACAGGGCCGGAGAGCAGTACTTC
CAVSRDRAGEQYF
>TRBV5-5|TRBD1|TRBJ1-2|.
TGTGCCAGCAGCTTAGGGACAGATCGAGGCGGCTACACCTTC
CASSLGTDRGGYTF
>TRBV6-5|.|TRBJ1-1|few
TGTGCCAGCAGTTACTCTCAGAACACTGAAGCTTTCTTT
CASSYSQNTEAFF
>TRBV29-1|.|TRBJ2-1|.
TGCAGCGGCTGGGCGGGTGAGCAGTTCTTC
CSGWAGEQFF
>TRBV11-2|.|TRBJ2-5|.
TGTGCCAGCAGCCCCCTGATGGCGGGGTGGGGGGAGACCCAGTACTTC
CASSPLMAGWGETQYF
>TRBV5-1|.|TRBJ1-2|.
TGCGCCAGCAGCTCTGGACAGCCCGGCGATGGCTACACCTTC
CASSSGQPGDGYTF
>TRBV2|.|TRBJ1-1|once
TGTGCCAGCAGTGAAGTTTTGGCGGAGAACACTGAAGCTTTCTTT
CASSEVLAENTEAFF
>TRBV7-8|TRBD1|TRBJ2-7|.
TGTGCCAGCAGCCCGTACTTGCAGGGGGCGGACGAGCAGTACTTC
CASSPYLQGADEQYF
>TRBV13|.|TRBJ1-2|.
TGTGCCAGCAGCGCCGGGAATTTAAACTATGGCTACACCTTC
CASSAGNLNYGYTF
>TRBV7-2|.|TRBJ1-2|few
TGTGCCAGCAGCGCCAAGCGCGAGTCCGGGAATGGCTACACCTTC
CASSAKRESGNGYTF
>TRBV5-1|.|TRBJ2-7|.
TGCGCCAGCAGCTTGGAACCCCTCCCGGGTGAGCAGTACTTC
CASSLEPLPGEQYF
>TRBV5-1|TRBD2|TRBJ2-3|.
TGCGCCAGCAGCTTGGGGGGACTAGCGGGGGGACGCACAGATACGCAGTATTTT
CASSLGGLAGGRTDTQYF
>TRBV19|.|TRBJ1-5|.
TGTGCCAGTAGTAAAAGTACAGGACGACAGCCCCAGCATTTT
CASSKSTGRQPQHF
>TRBV10-3|TRBD2|TRBJ2-1|few
TGTGCCATGGGACGGGGGGTGGGGACCTCCTACAATGAGCAGTTCTTC
CAMGRGVGTSYNEQFF
>TRBV19|.|TRBJ1-2|.
TGTGCCAGTAGTATCTCGGTCAACTATGGCTACACCTTC
CASSISVNYGYTF
>TRBV5-6|.|TRBJ2-1|.
TGTGCCAGCAGCCAAACCTACAGGGTTTGGGGGTACAATGAGCAGTTCTTC
CASSQTYRVWGYNEQFF
>TRBV2|TRBD2|TRBJ2-2|.
TGTGCCAGCAGTGATTTTTTCGGGGGGGGAATCGGGGAGCTGTTTTTT
CASSDFFGGGIGELFF
>TRBV13|TRBD2|TRBJ2-1|.
TGTGCCAGCAGCTTAGAGATTAGCGGGGATGAGCAGTTCTTC
CASSLEISGDEQFF